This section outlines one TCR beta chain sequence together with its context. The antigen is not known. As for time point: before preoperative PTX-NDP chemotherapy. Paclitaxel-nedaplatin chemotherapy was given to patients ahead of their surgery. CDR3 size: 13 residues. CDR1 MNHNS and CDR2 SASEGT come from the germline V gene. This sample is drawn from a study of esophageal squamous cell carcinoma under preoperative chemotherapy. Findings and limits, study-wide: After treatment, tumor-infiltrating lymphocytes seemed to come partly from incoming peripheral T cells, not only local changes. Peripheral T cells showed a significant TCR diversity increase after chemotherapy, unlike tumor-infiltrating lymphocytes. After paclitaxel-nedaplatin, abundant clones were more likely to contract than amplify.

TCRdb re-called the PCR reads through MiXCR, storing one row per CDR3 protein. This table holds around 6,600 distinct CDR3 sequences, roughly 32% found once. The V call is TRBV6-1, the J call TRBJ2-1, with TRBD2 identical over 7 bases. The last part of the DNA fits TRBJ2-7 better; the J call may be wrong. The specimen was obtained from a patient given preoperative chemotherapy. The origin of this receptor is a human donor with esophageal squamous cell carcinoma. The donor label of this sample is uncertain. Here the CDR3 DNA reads TGTGCCAGCTGGGGAGTAGCGGGCACTGAGCAGTACGTC. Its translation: CASWGVAGTEQYV.